This note documents a single T cell receptor (beta chain) sequence. What it binds is unknown. This entry belongs to a study of shared clonotypes between healthy human individuals. Looking at the study overall: A donor's plate count was three for CD4 naive and three for CD4 memory; CD8 naive had two and CD8 memory one.

The study, taken as a whole, reports: Generally, naive subsets (rather than memory subsets) showed larger estimated richness.

The V gene end was trimmed by 7 bases and the J gene end by 4 bases; junction bases not matched to a gene: 13. CDR1 and CDR2 from the germline V gene are LGHNT and FRNRAP. The CDR3 consists of 16 residues. Authors' processing steps: Junction-only sequences produced by ImmunoSEQ had no quality scores, so filtering differed. Generated by immunoSEQ multiplex PCR, the TCRdb table keeps only in-frame clones and is missing some. That table gives V, J and clone size, and the DNA gave D and trimming. Of a few million clones detected, around nine tenths appear once; the ten largest clones hold over 0.12%. The specimen sequenced was naive CD4+ T cells sorted from blood. Subset described: CD45RA+ positively selected. The chain combines TRBV12-5 with TRBJ2-1, with 7 bases that match TRBD2. The sequence derives from a man younger than 30 in good health. The CDR3 coding sequence is TGTGCTAGTGCCATTCAGCGGGGTTCCAGATACAATGAGCAGTTCTTC. Translating gives CASAIQRGSRYNEQFF.